The TCR beta chain described here comes from a study of OX40 agonist ivuxolimab in advanced cancers. Study as a whole: Each patient was given ivuxolimab into a vein every 2 weeks, at 0.01 to 10 mg/kg. General observations from the study: Low normalized T-cell clonal expansion was also seen in some nonresponders. Specificity for antigen went undetermined in the expanded peripheral T cells. CD8+ T cells were the subset that, on average, had more expanded clones than CD4+.

The table came from immunoSEQ multiplex PCR; TCRdb's copy has only in-frame clones and leaves some out. This table has about 97,000 clones, about 86% appearing once. As regards this clone: The antigen is unknown.

There are 14 residues in the CDR3. V was clipped by 7 bases and J by 3 bases, with 15 bases between them. Germline V lookup: CDR1 LNHDA, CDR2 SQIVND (reference sequence). J is TRBJ2-5 and V is TRBV19; D possibly corresponds to TRBD1 (5 bases). The sequenced sample was CD4+ or CD8+ T cells sorted from blood, obtained in a trial of the OX40 agonist ivuxolimab. This TCR was recovered from an adult with an advanced solid tumor such as melanoma, head and neck, liver or kidney cancer. Written as DNA, the CDR3 is TGTGCCAGTACCGCACTCGACAGAAAAGAGACCCAGTACTTC. It codes for CASTALDRKETQYF.